This is a list of T cell receptor beta chains from one sample in a study of blood T cell repertoires in COVID-19. Clones were read by immunoSEQ multiplex PCR, and TCRdb kept only the in-frame ones, dropping some. The sample has 200,000 or so clones; 84% are singletons. Source material: peripheral blood. These receptors were collected from a woman aged 30 to 39 who had recovered from COVID-19. Each CDR3 is given without its conserved first and last residue. A D gene is named only where the DNA matches it firmly. Clone size appears in some rows only: once, few, many, or a class for an expanded clone.

len	abundance	d_gene	v_gene	j_gene	CDR3aa
13	once	.	TRBV5-1	TRBJ1-4	ASSLALWGGEKLF
11	.	TRBD2	TRBV28	TRBJ2-7	ASSPGGKDEQY
12	once	TRBD1	TRBV28	TRBJ1-2	ASSTGGPGYGYT
12	.	.	TRBV30	TRBJ1-1	AWSVIEGNTEAF
12	.	TRBD1	TRBV28	TRBJ1-1	ASSRIQGAAEAF
12	once	.	TRBV28	TRBJ1-2	ASSPGRPGYGYT
12	.	.	TRBV7-6	TRBJ1-6	ASSPNQGPGPLH
15	.	TRBD1	TRBV3-1/TRBV3-2	TRBJ1-6	ASSQPFGQGASSPLH
11	.	TRBD1	TRBV19	TRBJ2-7	ASFGQGDHEQY
15	.	TRBD1	TRBV5-5	TRBJ2-6	ASSLAPTGSGANVLT
12	.	TRBD1	TRBV10-2	TRBJ2-7	ASSAGQDSYEQY
13	.	.	TRBV18	TRBJ2-7	ASSPRVGGRYEQY
15	.	TRBD1	TRBV10-3	TRBJ1-5	AISEKTGSNSNQPQH
13	.	.	TRBV19	TRBJ2-1	ASSISRDIYNEQF
16	once	TRBD2	TRBV4-1	TRBJ2-7	ASSHDPGRRTSGWWQY
12	.	.	TRBV19	TRBJ2-1	ASSIVGRVNEQF
14	.	TRBD2	TRBV6-9	TRBJ2-1	ASSSVGAGVHNEQF
15	.	.	TRBV11-2	TRBJ1-3	ASSPRRKGARGNTIY
15	.	.	TRBV19	TRBJ2-1	ASSSLTGAGAHNEQF
13	.	.	TRBV25-1	TRBJ2-4	ASSESGGRSNIQY
12	.	.	TRBV9	TRBJ2-2	ASSVGGSTGELF
13	.	TRBD1	TRBV10-3	TRBJ2-7	AISARDRGAYEQY
11	.	.	TRBV6-5	TRBJ1-1	ASSYGRGTEAF
10	many	TRBD1	TRBV5-6	TRBJ1-2	ASSWTGGGYT
13	.	.	TRBV10-3	TRBJ2-7	AINLLDREGYEQY
13	.	.	TRBV28	TRBJ2-3	ASSPPSRLTDTQY
12	.	.	TRBV2	TRBJ2-2	ASSENRNTGELF
14	.	.	TRBV5-1	TRBJ2-2	ASSPHRDPNTGELF
11	.	.	TRBV6-4	TRBJ1-5	ASSDVPGQPQH
11	.	.	TRBV30	TRBJ1-5	AWSVQGNQPQH
13	.	.	TRBV9	TRBJ2-2	ASSAAGQPTGELF
13	.	.	TRBV7-9	TRBJ1-1	ASSSLDTVGTEAF
12	.	.	TRBV11-2	TRBJ2-2	ASSLVQNTGELF
12	.	TRBD1	TRBV28	TRBJ1-4	ASSPGQVNEKLF
12	.	TRBD2	TRBV27	TRBJ2-7	ASSSPGLNYEQY
12	.	.	TRBV14	TRBJ2-4	ASSQAGLKNIQY
11	few	TRBD2	TRBV18	TRBJ2-3	ASSPGLAENLS
14	.	.	TRBV6-2/TRBV6-3	TRBJ2-7	ASSTEDSLILYEQY
13	once	TRBD2	TRBV5-1	TRBJ2-5	ASRTAGLPQETQY
13	.	.	TRBV19	TRBJ1-4	ASSTTQVANEKLF
17	.	TRBD2	TRBV11-2	TRBJ2-3	ASSTFFGGATSTPDTQY
12	.	TRBD2	TRBV4-2	TRBJ2-1	ASSHRGLANEQF
19	.	TRBD2	TRBV7-8	TRBJ2-3	ASSLDGWTGILAGGPDTQY
14	.	.	TRBV7-9	TRBJ1-2	ASSLVGQPRAYGYT
14	.	TRBD2	TRBV5-4	TRBJ2-3	ASSLWLAGGPDTQY
12	.	.	TRBV5-6	TRBJ1-5	ASRRLYSNQPQH
13	.	TRBD1	TRBV28	TRBJ1-2	ASSGQGARGYGYT
9	.	TRBD1	TRBV28	TRBJ2-7	ASSRDRLQY
10	.	.	TRBV19	TRBJ1-1	ASQGVNTEAF
10	.	.	TRBV6-5	TRBJ2-7	ASRDISYEQY
11	.	.	TRBV9	TRBJ2-2	ASSVEEPGELF
14	.	TRBD1	TRBV19	TRBJ1-5	ASRGLGQGGWQPQH
14	.	.	TRBV27	TRBJ2-2	ASSPWGGTNTGELF
14	.	.	TRBV7-3	TRBJ1-1	ASSLMPTGLDTEAF
14	.	TRBD1	TRBV5-1	TRBJ2-1	ASSGGTGGPYNEQF
12	.	.	TRBV11-3	TRBJ2-2	ASSPTNPTGELF
12	.	.	TRBV3-1/TRBV3-2	TRBJ2-5	ASSPRPRVETQY
12	.	.	TRBV6-5	TRBJ2-3	ASSYWADPDTQY